This T cell receptor (beta chain) appears in the sequencing data of a study of T cell clonality in common variable immunodeficiency (dated by TCRdb to the mid-2010s). In its sample, this clone was seen a few times. The target of this receptor is not known. The missing CDR3 end, 3 residues past where the read stops, is filled in from the germline J gene. General conclusions and limits of the study: According to the authors, finding the cause of the higher clonality in CVID would require sequencing the repertoires of T cell subpopulations. Healthy controls shared more TCRbeta clones with each other than CVID subjects shared among themselves (p < 0.0001). Although equal DNA input was used, an average of about 75,000 unique sequences per sample was obtained for controls, compared with 30,000 to 35,000 for CVID samples. CVID TCRbeta sequences reportedly showed fewer deletions and N-nucleotide insertions and lacked highly modified clones with 13 or more V deletions. Increased TCRbeta clonality was found in CVID subjects compared with healthy controls (t-test p = 0.018), with the increase being most characteristic of about a third of subjects. Correlations between repertoire features and clinical complications were limited by patient heterogeneity within the CVID cohort.

Both CVID patients and healthy controls were predominantly of Caucasian heritage. From each donor, roughly 4.5 to 8 ml of heparinized peripheral whole blood was collected. Genomic DNA from adults with common variable immune deficiency (CVID) and from healthy adult controls was used to sequence TCRbeta CDR3 repertoires. A total of some 22 healthy adult volunteers (about 12 female and 10 or so male; age range about 20 to 70 years, mean age approximately 35) were included in the control group. Diluted blood was subjected to density centrifugation over Hypaque 1077 or Ficoll-Paque for isolation of peripheral blood mononuclear cells. Genomic DNA was obtained from unsorted mononuclear cells using either Qiagen column purification or a centrifugation-based method. For sequencing, equivalent amounts of genomic DNA were input from CVID and control samples. For every sample, a 60 bp segment covering the rearranged TCRbeta CDR3 region was amplified and then sequenced. TCRbeta amplification used the immunoSEQ assay, a bias-corrected multiplex PCR with high-throughput sequencing. The paper's processing steps were these. Every unique nucleotide sequence counted as a clone and was annotated with V, D and J genes, copy number and frequency. Sequences were labeled productive if in frame, and non-productive if out of frame or containing stop codons. As previously described, clonality was calculated on the basis of Shannon's entropy. The predicted amino acid sequences of productive clones were used to derive mean CDR3 Kyte-Doolittle hydropathy. Using the R hclust function, scaled V gene usage was clustered hierarchically with Manhattan distance and complete linkage. To assess clone sharing by CDR3 amino acid sequence, 12 repertoires per group were resampled over 100 rounds. The repertoires were searched for about 70 published EBV-specific TCRbeta sequences and fewer than 250 published CMV-specific TCRbeta sequences. Analysis left out two CVID samples that produced under 10,000 sequences, so about 41 CVID repertoires remained. This immuneACCESS table, as held by TCRdb, lists in-frame sequences with V and J called but not all clones. Of the missing ones, under half trace to an unresolved V gene in checked studies; the others have no known cause. Clone size and V and J calls were adopted from that table, with D and trimming inferred from the DNA. For this sample, 35,000 to 50,000 clones appear and none is a singleton. Roughly 1.4% of the sample goes to the ten largest clones.

From the germline V gene (reference sequence), CDR1 is LNHDA and CDR2 is SQIVND. From V the trimming removes 7 bases and from J it removes 1 base, while the gene matches leave 4 bases of the junction unaccounted for. Reading from cysteine to phenylalanine, the CDR3 counts 14 amino acids. The 33 bases shown cover part of the CDR3, and their frame starts at base 1. The chain is assembled from TRBV19 and TRBJ1-5, with 7 middle bases fitting TRBD1. The sample taken for sequencing was peripheral blood mononuclear cells. The receptor comes from a person aged 18 to 75 in good health. The CDR3: CASTEGASNQPQHF. The CDR3 bases that were read are TGTGCCAGTACCGAGGGGGCGAGCAATCAGCCC. Here the CDR3 is joined to the reference TRBV19 and TRBJ1-5 genes, and the full variable domain is: DGGITQSPKYLFRKEGQNVTLSCEQNLNHDAMYWYRQDPGQGLRLIYYSQIVNDFQKGDIAEGYSVSREKKESFPLTVTSAQKNPTAFYLCASTEGASNQPQHFGDGTRLSIL.